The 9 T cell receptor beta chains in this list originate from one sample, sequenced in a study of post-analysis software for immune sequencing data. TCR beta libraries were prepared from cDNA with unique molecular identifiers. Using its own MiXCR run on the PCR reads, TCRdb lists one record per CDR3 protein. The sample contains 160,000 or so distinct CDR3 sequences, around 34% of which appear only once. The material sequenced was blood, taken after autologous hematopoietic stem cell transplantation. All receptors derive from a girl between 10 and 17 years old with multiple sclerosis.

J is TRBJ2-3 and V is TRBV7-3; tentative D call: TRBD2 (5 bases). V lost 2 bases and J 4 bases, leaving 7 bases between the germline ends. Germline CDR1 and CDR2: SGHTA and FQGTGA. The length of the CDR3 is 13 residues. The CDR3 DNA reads TGTGCCAGCAGCTTACTAGCCGCAGATACGCAGTATTTT. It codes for CASSLLAADTQYF.

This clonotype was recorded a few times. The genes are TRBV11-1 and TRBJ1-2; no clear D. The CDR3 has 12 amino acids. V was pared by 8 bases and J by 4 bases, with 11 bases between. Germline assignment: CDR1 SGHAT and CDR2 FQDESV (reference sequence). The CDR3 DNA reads TGTGCCAGCTCCATGCGAGCCTATGGCTACACCTTC. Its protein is CASSMRAYGYTF.

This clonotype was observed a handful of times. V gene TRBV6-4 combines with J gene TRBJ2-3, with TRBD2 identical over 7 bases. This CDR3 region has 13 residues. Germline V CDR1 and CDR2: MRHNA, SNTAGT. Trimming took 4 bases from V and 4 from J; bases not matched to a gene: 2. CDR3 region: CASSASGSDTQYF. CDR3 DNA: TGTGCCAGCAGTGCTAGCGGTTCAGATACGCAGTATTTT.

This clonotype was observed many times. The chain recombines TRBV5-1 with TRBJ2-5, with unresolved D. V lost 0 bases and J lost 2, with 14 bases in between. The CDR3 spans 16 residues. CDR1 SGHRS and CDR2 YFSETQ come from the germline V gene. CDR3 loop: CASSLGSFLGQETQYF. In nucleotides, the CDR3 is TGCGCCAGCAGCTTGGGTTCCTTCTTGGGGCAAGAGACCCAGTACTTC.

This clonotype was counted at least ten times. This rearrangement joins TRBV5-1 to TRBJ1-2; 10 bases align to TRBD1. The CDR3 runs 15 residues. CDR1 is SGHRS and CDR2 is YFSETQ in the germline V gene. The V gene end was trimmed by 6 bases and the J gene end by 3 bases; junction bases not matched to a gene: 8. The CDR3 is CASNPDRGAYYGYTF. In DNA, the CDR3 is TGCGCCAGCAACCCGGACAGGGGGGCTTACTATGGCTACACCTTC.

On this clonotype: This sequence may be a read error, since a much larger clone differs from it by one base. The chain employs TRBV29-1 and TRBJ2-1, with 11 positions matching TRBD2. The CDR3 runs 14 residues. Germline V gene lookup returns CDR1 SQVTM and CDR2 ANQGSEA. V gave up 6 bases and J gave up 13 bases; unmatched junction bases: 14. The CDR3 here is CSVGLAGPQETQFF. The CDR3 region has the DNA TGCAGCGTAGGACTAGCGGGCCCGCAAGAGACCCAGTTCTTC.

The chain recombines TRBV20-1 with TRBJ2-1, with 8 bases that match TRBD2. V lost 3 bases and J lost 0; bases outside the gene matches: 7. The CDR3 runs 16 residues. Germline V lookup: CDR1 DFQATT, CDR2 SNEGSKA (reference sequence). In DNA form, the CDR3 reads TGCAGTGCTAGGAGACTAGCGATGAGCTCCTACAATGAGCAGTTCTTC. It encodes CSARRLAMSSYNEQFF.

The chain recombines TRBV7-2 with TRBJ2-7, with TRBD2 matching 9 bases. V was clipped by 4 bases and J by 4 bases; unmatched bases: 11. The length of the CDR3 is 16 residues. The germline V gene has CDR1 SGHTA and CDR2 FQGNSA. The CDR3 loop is CASSSDKREAGYEQYF. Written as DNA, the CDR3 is TGTGCCAGCAGCTCCGACAAGCGGGAGGCGGGTTACGAGCAGTACTTC.

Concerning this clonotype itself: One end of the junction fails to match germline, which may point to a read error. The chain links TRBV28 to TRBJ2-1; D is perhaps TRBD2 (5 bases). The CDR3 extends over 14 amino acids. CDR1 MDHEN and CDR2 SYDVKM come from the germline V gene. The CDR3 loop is CASSLVRVAGELFF. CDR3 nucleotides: TGTGCCAGCAGTTTAGTCCGGGTAGCCGGGGAGCTGTTCTTC.